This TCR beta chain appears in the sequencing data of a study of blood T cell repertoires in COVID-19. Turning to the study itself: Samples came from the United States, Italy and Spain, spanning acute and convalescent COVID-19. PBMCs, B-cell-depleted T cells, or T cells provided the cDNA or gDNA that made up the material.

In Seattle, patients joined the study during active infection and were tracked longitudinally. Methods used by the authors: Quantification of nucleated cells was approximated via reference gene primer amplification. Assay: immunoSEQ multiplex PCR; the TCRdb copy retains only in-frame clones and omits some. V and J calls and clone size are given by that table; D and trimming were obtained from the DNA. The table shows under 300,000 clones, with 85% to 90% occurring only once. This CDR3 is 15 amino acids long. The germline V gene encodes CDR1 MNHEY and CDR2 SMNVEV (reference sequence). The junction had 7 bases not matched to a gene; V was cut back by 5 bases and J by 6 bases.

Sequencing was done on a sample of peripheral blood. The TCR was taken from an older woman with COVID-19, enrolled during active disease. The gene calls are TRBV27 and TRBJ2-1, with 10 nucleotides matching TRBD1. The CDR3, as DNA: TGTGCCAGCAGTGTCCGGGACAGGGGAGTCAATGAGCAGTTCTTC. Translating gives CASSVRDRGVNEQFF.